These 14 T cell receptor beta chains were sequenced from one sample in a study of T-cell memory formation after mild COVID-19. TCRdb passed the 5' RACE reads through MiXCR, listing each CDR3 protein once. The table has about 110,000 distinct CDR3 sequences, roughly a sixth seen once. Sample: PBMCs or a T cell subset sorted from them (not recorded which). The source of these receptors is a man between 18 and 29 years old who had mild COVID-19 (a few samples of this study predate the infection). Cell type and time point are not known.

The chain joins TRBV6-5 to TRBJ1-1, with D possibly matching TRBD1 (6 bases). The CDR3 has 13 amino acids. Trimming shortened V by 6 bases and J by 5 bases, and 13 bases separated the two germline ends. Germline values: CDR1 MNHEY, CDR2 SVGAGI. CDR3 region: CASRMGRGTEAFF. The CDR3 bases are TGTGCCAGCAGGATGGGCAGGGGAACTGAAGCTTTCTTT.

The chain carries TRBV12-3 or TRBV12-4 and TRBJ2-2; the D gene is possibly TRBD2 (5 bases). Trimming removed 5 bases at V and 9 bases at J, with 19 bases between. The CDR3 runs 15 residues. CDR3 amino acids: CASSGTVRGFRELFF. The CDR3 DNA reads as TGTGCCAGCAGTGGAACGGTGAGAGGGTTCCGGGAGCTGTTTTTT.

The chain employs TRBV10-3 and TRBJ1-2; D unresolved. Germline V lookup: CDR1 ENHRY, CDR2 SYGVKD. V gave up 8 bases and J gave up 4 bases, with 14 bases separating them. The CDR3 has 13 amino acids. DNA for the CDR3: TGTGCCATCCGCTTTGGTGGTAGCTATGGCTACACCTTC. Translating gives CAIRFGGSYGYTF.

At least ten counts were recorded for this clonotype. Mismatch with germline at one junction end may stem from a read error. The V and J genes are TRBV7-8 and TRBJ2-2, with D tentatively TRBD2 (5 bases). Germline loops: CDR1 SGHVS, CDR2 FQNEAQ. The CDR3 covers 12 residues. As DNA, the CDR3 is TGCTCCGCGGGTACGAACACCGGGGAGCTGTTTTTT. Translation: CSAGTNTGELFF.

The chain links TRBV19 to TRBJ2-5; 8 positions match TRBD1. The germline V gene has CDR1 LNHDA and CDR2 SQIVND (reference sequence). Germline trimming cut 8 bases from V and 5 bases from J; bases unmatched to any gene: 10. The CDR3 sequence is 14 residues long. CDR3 coding DNA: TGTGCCAGTTCACCGGGACAGGCGAAGGAGACCCAGTACTTC. Its translation: CASSPGQAKETQYF.

This clonotype was seen repeatedly, ten times or more. V and J are TRBV12-3 or TRBV12-4 and TRBJ2-7; D is possibly TRBD1 (5 bases). This CDR3 is built from 14 residues. Trimming removed 6 bases from V and 1 base from J, with 13 bases in between. Here the CDR3 reads CASRLRAASYEQYF. The CDR3 bases are TGTGCCAGCAGGCTCAGGGCCGCATCCTACGAGCAGTACTTC.

The chain recombines TRBV27 with TRBJ1-6, with D possibly being TRBD1 (5 bases). This CDR3 contains 14 residues. The ends were cut back, 6 bases at V and 6 bases at J, with 12 bases in the middle. Germline V gives CDR1 MNHEY, CDR2 SMNVEV (reference sequence). The CDR3 DNA follows: TGTGCCAGCAGACCGGGACGGGCTAATTCACCCCTCCACTTT. Its translation is CASRPGRANSPLHF.

The table lists this clonotype with many counts. The rearrangement joins TRBV4-2 to TRBJ2-1; TRBD1 agrees at 9 bases. CDR1 and CDR2 (germline): LGHNA, YNFKEQ. The CDR3 contains 17 residues. The V segment lost 4 bases and the J segment 0 bases; nucleotides outside the gene matches: 7. CDR3 in amino acids: CASSLGQGPSSYNEQFF. The CDR3 nucleotides are TGTGCCAGCAGCCTCGGACAGGGGCCTAGCTCCTACAATGAGCAGTTCTTC.

This clonotype was counted a few times. V and J are TRBV6-5 and TRBJ2-3; no reliable D call. From germline, CDR1 is MNHEY and CDR2 SVGAGI. There are 14 residues in the CDR3. The V gene lost 0 bases and the J gene lost 3 bases, with 7 bases spanning the gap. The CDR3 sequence: CASSYSATTDTQYF. CDR3 DNA: TGTGCCAGCAGTTACTCGGCCACTACAGATACGCAGTATTTT.

This clonotype was seen more than once but under ten times. V usage is TRBV5-1 and J usage is TRBJ2-2; TRBD1 matches at 8 bases. CDR1 and CDR2 (germline): SGHRS, YFSETQ. The V and J ends lost 4 bases and 0 bases, in that order; junction bases with no gene match: 2. The CDR3 is 15 amino acids. The CDR3 protein is CASSKDRANTGELFF. The CDR3 DNA reads TGCGCCAGCAGCAAGGACAGGGCGAACACCGGGGAGCTGTTTTTT.

J is TRBJ2-7 and V is TRBV10-3, with D uncertain. The CDR3 extends over 13 amino acids. Germline CDR1 and CDR2: ENHRY and SYGVKD. V lost 6 bases and J lost 1, with 10 bases in between. The DNA of the CDR3 is TGTGCCATCAGCCAGGCGGAGTCCTACGAGCAGTACTTC. Translating it yields CAISQAESYEQYF.

This clonotype occurred many times. The junction departs from the called germline gene at one end, perhaps through a read error. The chain couples TRBV7-7 to TRBJ2-1, with 10 positions matching TRBD2. From germline, CDR1 is SSHAT and CDR2 FNYEAQ (reference sequence). This CDR3 has 14 residues. As DNA, the CDR3 is TGTGCTAGCAGCCCCGGACTAGCGGCCCATGAGCAGTTCTTC. It yields the protein CASSPGLAAHEQFF.

The genes are TRBV3-1 and TRBJ1-6; D uncertain. The CDR3 totals 14 residues. Germline loops: CDR1 LGHDT, CDR2 YNNKEL (reference sequence). Deletions cut 3 bases from V and 8 bases from J, with 11 bases between. The CDR3, as DNA: TGTGCCAGCAGCCAGCGTCTGCGGGATTCACCCCTCCACTTT. It codes for CASSQRLRDSPLHF.

This clonotype was observed a handful of times. The chain employs TRBV7-2 and TRBJ2-2; 7 bases fit TRBD2. CDR1 and CDR2 (germline): SGHTA, FQGNSA. Trimming removed 5 bases from V and 7 bases from J; junction bases left unmatched: 16. The CDR3 extends over 17 amino acids. The CDR3 DNA is TGTGCCAGCAGCCCTCGGGACTACCCCCGTGGAGACGGGGAGCTGTTTTTT. It specifies CASSPRDYPRGDGELFF.